The T cell receptor beta chain described here comes from a study of regulatory T cells in long-lasting Graves disease (dated by TCRdb to the early 2020s). For the study in its entirety: In the newly diagnosed Graves' disease group, patients had been taking antithyroid drugs for less than 3 months. Patients with persistent Graves' disease were compared with patients with newly diagnosed Graves' disease using TCR sequencing and RNA sequencing of peripheral blood. The study was conducted in China and was registered as a clinical trial. A total of 33 samples were covered by TCR sequencing, comprising approximately 13 persistent and some 20 newly diagnosed Graves' disease patients. Overall results and qualifications from the work: Only the TCR beta chain was sequenced and analyzed. Persistent Graves' disease patients showed lower TCR Shannon entropy and fewer highly expanded clones than newly diagnosed patients, suggesting clonal expansion. The authors acknowledged the small sample size as a limitation that may reduce accuracy. A larger number of public clonotypes was shared among persistent patients (2,741) than among newly diagnosed patients (around 970). Persistent disease showed preferential use of TRBV28, TRBJ1-2 and TRBJ2-5, whereas newly diagnosed disease favored TRBV20-1 and TRBJ2-1. Peripheral blood alone was examined, since thyroid tissue, which constituted the primary lesion, could not be accessed.

The sample's time point label, in plain terms: newly diagnosed GD, antithyroid drugs for less than 3 months. For both TCR sequencing and RNA sequencing, RNA was extracted from PBMCs in TRIzol. The diagnosis of Graves' disease was made according to American Thyroid Association guidelines. Patients for the study were recruited at an endocrinology department in Xi'an, China. Each patient gave around 9 milliliters of peripheral blood, collected in an EDTA anticoagulant tube. Ficoll Paque Plus density gradient separation was used to isolate PBMCs, and no further T cell sorting was performed. An Agilent 2100 Bioanalyzer and agarose gel were used to check RNA quality, and a NanoDrop 2000 was used to measure RNA concentration. This clonotype was seen repeatedly, ten times or more. What antigen it recognizes has not been identified. Base qualities are not recorded, but no much larger clone differs from it by a single base.

Cut back by 1 base and 8 bases, the V and J ends lie 20 bases apart. The germline V gene sets CDR1 to SQVTM and CDR2 to ANQGSEA. The CDR3 has 16 amino acids, counting the end cysteine and phenylalanine. Only CDR3 DNA remains: 48 bases, in frame from the first base. Library preparation employed multiplex PCR. The listed sequencing device is Illumina HiSeq 4000. TCR beta libraries were built with iRepertoire HTBI primers and Arm-PCR amplification of CDR3 regions. Before sequencing, the PCR products underwent gel purification. For the original study's pipeline: Gene usage analysis of CDR3 amino acid clonotypes relied on the roughly 60 TRBV and about 15 TRBJ segments identified across samples. COPE and FqMerger were used to merge filtered high-quality paired reads into contigs. BLAST was used to align contigs to the IMGT TRBV, TRBD and TRBJ reference genes, and CDR3 was defined following IMGT. Any clonotype with a frequency above 0.1% was counted as a highly expanded clone. Repertoire diversity was measured by Shannon entropy, and V-J evenness by the Gini coefficient. Clonotypes shared by more than one individual were considered public. TCRdb trimmed public reads at Q25 via fastp, called clones via MiXCR and kept in-frame beta chains. Rows are unified per CDR3 protein, each entry keeping the most common DNA and genes. None of the V and J calls come from the authors' own analysis; TCRdb made them. This sample is represented by 200,000 to 250,000 distinct CDR3 sequences; approximately 19% of them were singletons. The leading ten clones occupy 12% of the sample.

The same data also went into a second study, on T cells in Graves' hyperthyroidism and ophthalmopathy. As described in the second report: A patient counted as having stable Graves' hyperthyroidism if no progression to ophthalmopathy occurred over 18 months of follow-up. The hyperthyroidism patients were between 18 and 65 years old and newly diagnosed, with a disease duration of less than 2 months. Any patient with an uncontrolled infection, another autoimmune disease, pregnancy or lactation was excluded. Diagnoses were established on the basis of clinical symptoms, serum thyroxine and TRAb, thyroid ultrasound, and orbital computed tomography. The first round of RT-PCR for the TCR CDR3 was performed with the HTBI primer set and the Qiagen OneStep RT-PCR kit. Most expanded thyroid clonotypes (frequency above 0.001) were also detected in blood, suggesting blood repertoires may reflect thyroid immune responses. A 13 V-J signature model separated ophthalmopathy from stable hyperthyroidism, with just over 85% sensitivity and about 81% specificity in cross-validation and 80%/75% in testing. During validation, the model predicted progression to ophthalmopathy a median of about 5.9 months ahead of onset, with roughly 65% sensitivity and around 72% specificity. TCR V-J signatures able to tell the groups apart were searched for in a discovery cohort of about a hundred patients, of whom more than 40 had Graves' ophthalmopathy and about 60 had stable Graves' hyperthyroidism. An independent validation cohort of around 19 hyperthyroidism patients and 17 patients who later progressed to ophthalmopathy tested prospective prediction of ophthalmopathy. The 100 or so discovery patients were divided at random into training and test sets in a 7:3 ratio. Thyroid tissue and blood T-cell repertoires from about six Graves' hyperthyroidism patients were also compared in the study. Following sampling, methimazole starting at 30 mg daily was given to hyperthyroidism patients, and high-dose intravenous methylprednisolone was given to ophthalmopathy patients. The libraries were constructed in a second round of multiplex PCR and then size-selected and purified. Libraries were sequenced paired-end with 100 bp reads on an Illumina HiSeq2000. SOAPnuke was used to process the raw data, with reads discarded if the reads contained adapters or uncalled bases, had a mean Phred below 15, or lacked an exact constant-primer or identifier match. COPE v1.2.5 was used to merge the high-quality paired reads, and each unique nucleotide sequence was defined as a clonotype. Clonotypes were aligned to IMGT TRBV, TRBD and TRBJ reference segments using MiTCR v1.1. Only V-J combinations with frequency above 0.0001, covering approximately 99% of repertoires, were analysed. A TCS score was defined as the ratio between F50 (clonal expansion) and ExV (chaos), using BLOSUM62-based TCRdist between CDR3 peptides within each V-J. Welch's t-statistics and random forest reduced approximately 520 V-J features to 13, which were used in a naive Bayes classifier (R e1071). Sample size was not statistically predetermined, and investigators were not blinded to group allocation. TCR Vbeta CDR3 sequencing of approximately 140 peripheral blood samples (43 ophthalmopathy, 75 or so hyperthyroidism and around 17 progressor patients) is reported in the paper.

This TCR came from a woman aged 25-40 years with Graves disease. Donor details come from another sample of the same person, matched by shared clones. Here the chain combines TRBV29-1 and TRBJ1-4, with the identity of the D gene unclear. The sequences come from peripheral blood mononuclear cells (PBMCs), collected at new diagnosis, from a patient treated with antithyroid drugs. The CDR3 in this case is CSVEAPWEGKREKLFF. In nucleotide form, the sequence is TGCAGCGTTGAAGCTCCCTGGGAGGGAAAGCGGGAAAAACTGTTTTTT.